This T cell receptor beta chain was identified during a study of OX40 agonist ivuxolimab in advanced cancers. Measured with immunoSEQ multiplex PCR; TCRdb has only the in-frame clones, and not every one. This table holds 91,000 or so clones, approximately 93% found once. Trimming left V 3 bases short and J 5 bases short, with 11 bases between. In germline, CDR1 is KGHSH, CDR2 LQKENI. This CDR3 contains 14 residues. The V call is TRBV18, the J call TRBJ2-1, with no clear D. The sequences come from CD4+ or CD8+ T cells sorted from blood, collected in a trial of the OX40 agonist ivuxolimab. The receptor was derived from an adult with an advanced solid tumor such as melanoma, head and neck, liver or kidney cancer. The CDR3 is CASSPRPRHNEQFF. The CDR3 coding sequence is TGTGCCAGCTCACCGAGGCCACGTCACAATGAGCAGTTCTTC.